Following are 31 T cell receptor beta chains from one sample sequenced in a study of blood T cells in healthy people across ages. Using a J-beta primer mix together with a sample-barcoded 5' primer, a second PCR was run for roughly 7 to 11 cycles. Each CDR3 protein is one row after TCRdb ran MiXCR on the 5' RACE reads. The sample records fewer than 900,000 distinct CDR3 sequences, around 45% being singletons. Sequences were obtained from blood. These receptors all stem from a woman aged 55-75 years in good health.

The rearrangement uses TRBV24-1 and TRBJ2-3; D is possibly TRBD1 or TRBD2 (6 bases each). V lost 0 bases and J lost 0, with 9 bases in between. The germline CDR1 and CDR2 sequences are KGHDR and SFDVKD. This CDR3 comprises 16 residues. The CDR3 DNA reads TGTGCCACCAGTGATTTGGGAGGGGGAAGCACAGATACGCAGTATTTT. Protein product: CATSDLGGGSTDTQYF.

J is TRBJ2-6 and V is TRBV7-3; D is perhaps TRBD1 (5 bases). Trimming stripped 5 bases from V and 5 bases from J, with 19 bases between. CDR3 length: 17 amino acids. Germline-derived CDR1 and CDR2 are SGHTA and FQGTGA. The DNA for the CDR3 is TGTGCCAGCAGCCGCGACAGCGACCCTGGACGGGCCAACGTCCTGACTTTC. Translating gives CASSRDSDPGRANVLTF.

This clonotype was detected many times. This chain uses TRBV7-3 with TRBJ2-3; D might be TRBD2 (6 bases). V lost 2 bases and J 2 bases, leaving 11 bases between the germline ends. CDR1 SGHTA and CDR2 FQGTGA come from the germline V gene. This CDR3 has 15 residues. The CDR3 DNA sequence: TGTGCCAGCAGCTTAGTGGGGGGTTCCACAGATACGCAGTATTTT. Translated, it gives CASSLVGGSTDTQYF.

The rearrangement joins TRBV7-2 to TRBJ2-7; TRBD2 matches at 8 bases. The CDR3 has 15 amino acids. Losses at the gene ends were 5 bases for V and 5 bases for J; bases not matched to a gene: 11. Germline V gives CDR1 SGHTA, CDR2 FQGNSA. CDR3 loop: CASSLVRGGRHEQYF. The CDR3 DNA reads TGTGCCAGCAGCCTTGTTCGGGGGGGGCGGCACGAGCAGTACTTC.

This clonotype has more than one count but fewer than ten. The chain carries TRBV20-1 and TRBJ1-1; 7 nucleotides match TRBD1. Trimming cost V 6 bases and J 6 bases; bases outside gene matches: 19. The V gene's germline CDR1 is DFQATT and CDR2 SNEGSKA (reference sequence). The CDR3 spans 16 residues. This chain's CDR3 is CSATSLSTGYLAEAFF. DNA for the CDR3: TGCAGTGCCACCAGCCTTTCGACAGGGTACTTGGCTGAAGCTTTCTTT.

The chain carries TRBV28 and TRBJ2-5; D unclear. V was trimmed by 8 bases and J by 4 bases, leaving 11 bases between them. Germline-derived CDR1 and CDR2 are MDHEN and SYDVKM. The CDR3 consists of 12 residues. The CDR3 nucleotides are TGTGCCAGCCAGCCCAACCGAGAGACCCAGTACTTC. Protein product: CASQPNRETQYF.

This clonotype has a count of ten or more. V and J are TRBV29-1 and TRBJ2-1; D assignment may be TRBD1 or TRBD2 (5 bases each). The CDR3 extends over 12 amino acids. Between the trimmed V and J ends, which lost 3 bases and 8 bases, there was a span of 11 bases. Germline loops: CDR1 SQVTM, CDR2 ANQGSEA. The CDR3 DNA follows: TGCAGCGTTGACGGGACCGCAGATGAGCAGTTCTTC. Amino acid sequence: CSVDGTADEQFF.

This clonotype was counted only a few times. The chain couples TRBV6-2 or TRBV6-3 to TRBJ2-7; no definite D call. The CDR3 extends over 12 amino acids. The V gene lost 0 bases and the J gene lost 6 bases, with 6 bases spanning the gap. From germline, CDR1 is MNHEY and CDR2 SVGEGT. The CDR3 bases are TGTGCCAGCAGTTACTCCGTCTCCGAGCAGTACTTC. Its translation is CASSYSVSEQYF.

The genes are TRBV4-3 and TRBJ2-3; perhaps TRBD1 as D (5 bases). V was cut by 0 bases and J by 5 bases, with 6 bases left in between. The CDR3 covers 13 residues. Germline CDR1 is LGHNA and CDR2 is YSLEER. The CDR3 sequence is CASSQEQGDTQYF. In DNA form, the CDR3 reads TGCGCCAGCAGCCAAGAGCAGGGAGATACGCAGTATTTT.

This chain joins TRBV28 and TRBJ1-3; 7 bases map to TRBD1. Germline values: CDR1 MDHEN, CDR2 SYDVKM. The V and J ends lost 5 bases and 2 bases, in that order; junction bases with no gene match: 9. The CDR3 extends over 16 amino acids. In DNA, the CDR3 is TGTGCCAGCAGTGCTCACAGGGGCGCGGCTGGAAACACCATATATTTT. Translating gives CASSAHRGAAGNTIYF.

The gene calls are TRBV20-1 and TRBJ2-1, with TRBD2 matching over 9 bases. With 3 bases clipped from V and 3 bases from J, the junction kept 12 bases outside the gene matches. The CDR3 is made up of 17 amino acids. Germline V gene sequence: CDR1 DFQATT, CDR2 SNEGSKA (reference sequence). The CDR3 here is CSASFNWGLAYYNEQFF. Written as DNA, the CDR3 is TGCAGTGCTAGTTTCAATTGGGGACTAGCTTACTACAATGAGCAGTTCTTC.

This chain connects TRBV9 to TRBJ2-5; TRBD1 aligns across 7 bases. The closer fit of TRBJ2-7 to the DNA end suggests the J call may be wrong. The CDR3 totals 15 residues. CDR1 is SGDLS and CDR2 is YYNGEE in the germline V gene. CDR3 loop: CASSISTTGVVEQYF. In DNA, the CDR3 is TGTGCCAGCAGCATTTCTACAACAGGGGTCGTCGAGCAGTACTTC.

V is TRBV15 and J is TRBJ2-3, with D possibly being TRBD1 (5 bases). This CDR3 is 14 amino acids long. The ends were cut back, 1 base at V and 3 bases at J, with 8 bases in the middle. CDR1 and CDR2 (germline): LNHNV, YYDKDF (reference sequence). The CDR3 is CATSRAQGTDTQYF. The CDR3 DNA sequence: TGTGCCACCAGCAGAGCCCAGGGTACAGATACGCAGTATTTT.

This chain uses TRBV20-1 with TRBJ1-1; D is unclear. Trimming removed 1 base from V and 12 bases from J, with 12 bases in between. The germline gives CDR1 DFQATT, CDR2 SNEGSKA (reference sequence). The CDR3 has 11 residues. The CDR3 region has the DNA TGCAGTGCTAGAGTGGCCCAGGACTCTTTCTTT. It codes for CSARVAQDSFF.

This clonotype was detected only a few times. The rearrangement links TRBV7-9 to TRBJ2-7; D tentatively reads TRBD1 or TRBD2 (6 bases each). Trimming removed 6 bases at V and 2 bases at J, with 14 bases between. The CDR3 extends over 14 amino acids. Germline loops: CDR1 SEHNR, CDR2 FQNEAQ (reference sequence). CDR3 in DNA: TGTGCCAGCAGTTTCGGGGGCGCGCCCTACGAGCAGTACTTC. Translation: CASSFGGAPYEQYF.

This clonotype occurred a few times. This sequence joins TRBV27 and TRBJ2-4; D is unresolved. V lost 3 bases to trimming and J lost 1 base, with 16 bases between them. Germline lookup yields CDR1 MNHEY and CDR2 SMNVEV (reference sequence). The CDR3 sequence is 17 residues long. The CDR3 is CASSLNRMEEAKNIQYF. The CDR3 DNA reads as TGTGCCAGCAGTTTGAACCGCATGGAAGAGGCCAAAAACATTCAGTACTTC.

The gene calls are TRBV20-1 and TRBJ2-5, with D possibly being TRBD2 (5 bases). The assigned J gene may be wrong: the sequence end matches TRBJ2-7 better. CDR1 and CDR2 (germline): DFQATT, SNEGSKA (reference sequence). The CDR3 length is 11 residues. CDR3: CSAAGTYEQYF. For the CDR3, the DNA is TGCAGTGCAGCCGGGACCTACGAGCAGTACTTC.

The rearrangement uses TRBV6-6 and TRBJ1-5; D possibly corresponds to TRBD1 (5 bases). Germline CDR1 reads MNHNY; CDR2 reads SVGAGI (reference sequence). This CDR3 has 15 residues. The V gene lost 5 bases and the J gene lost 0 bases, with 11 bases spanning the gap. The CDR3 DNA follows: TGTGCCAGCAGTCCCGCGGGGGATAGCAATCAGCCCCAGCATTTT. Translation: CASSPAGDSNQPQHF.

The chain is built from TRBV20-1 and TRBJ2-7, with a weak D call TRBD2 (6 bases). The CDR3 runs 12 residues. Per germline, CDR1 DFQATT and CDR2 SNEGSKA (reference sequence). V was shortened by 3 bases and J by 6 bases, with 12 bases between the two germline ends. The CDR3 sequence is CSARAGFLEQYF. CDR3 nucleotide sequence: TGCAGTGCTAGGGCGGGATTTCTCGAGCAGTACTTC.

The rearrangement joins TRBV27 to TRBJ2-1; 8 positions match TRBD1. TRBJ2-7 matches the DNA end more closely, so the J call is doubtful. In germline, CDR1 is MNHEY, CDR2 SMNVEV (reference sequence). This CDR3 comprises 14 residues. The CDR3 loop is CASRMGQDYNEQYF. DNA of the CDR3: TGTGCCAGCAGAATGGGACAGGACTACAATGAGCAGTACTTC.

The chain carries TRBV5-6 and TRBJ2-6; 7 bases line up with TRBD2. V gave up 2 bases and J gave up 0 bases; unmatched junction bases: 5. The germline V gene encodes CDR1 SGHDT and CDR2 YYEEEE. The CDR3 runs 17 residues. CDR3 bases: TGTGCCAGCAGCTTATGGGAGGGGTTCTCTGGGGCCAACGTCCTGACTTTC. The encoded protein is CASSLWEGFSGANVLTF. Using reference TRBV5-6 and TRBJ2-6 for the parts outside the CDR3, the full variable domain is DAGVTQSPTHLIKTRGQQVTLRCSPKSGHDTVSWYQQALGQGPQFIFQYYEEEERQRGNFPDRFSGHQFPNYSSELNVNALLLGDSALYLCASSLWEGFSGANVLTFGAGSRLTVL.

The rearrangement links TRBV11-1 to TRBJ2-3; TRBD1 matches at 10 bases. Germline CDR1 and CDR2: SGHAT and FQDESV (reference sequence). V gave up 1 base and J gave up 5 bases; unmatched junction bases: 9. The CDR3 has 17 amino acids. The CDR3 loop is CASSLGQGALREDTQYF. As DNA, the CDR3 is TGTGCCAGCAGCTTAGGACAGGGGGCACTGAGGGAAGATACGCAGTATTTT.

The chain combines TRBV6-2 or TRBV6-3 with TRBJ1-2; no reliable D call. CDR3 length: 16 amino acids. The V gene's germline CDR1 is MNHEY and CDR2 SVGEGT. The V and J ends lost 2 bases and 2 bases respectively, with 15 bases between them. The CDR3 loop reads CASSYPSGIRNYGYTF. CDR3 coding DNA: TGTGCCAGCAGTTACCCCAGCGGTATCAGAAACTATGGCTACACCTTC.

The chain couples TRBV3-1 to TRBJ2-7; 9 bases match TRBD1. Germline values: CDR1 LGHDT, CDR2 YNNKEL (reference sequence). V shed 3 bases and J 4 bases; nucleotides not matched to a gene: 10. This CDR3 has 16 amino acids. CDR3 sequence reads: CASSHSTGGLEYEQYF. CDR3 bases: TGTGCCAGCAGCCATTCGACAGGGGGGTTGGAATACGAGCAGTACTTC.

The V and J genes are TRBV14 and TRBJ2-7; D not resolved. With 0 bases removed from V and 7 bases from J, the gap between germline ends came to 22 bases. The CDR3 extends over 17 amino acids. Germline CDR1 reads SGHDN; CDR2 reads FVKESK. The CDR3 DNA sequence: TGTGCCAGCAGCCAAGATCTTAATTTGGCGGATGGGCGGGAGCAGTACTTC. Its translation: CASSQDLNLADGREQYF.

The rearrangement uses TRBV6-5 and TRBJ2-1; D possibly corresponds to TRBD1 (5 bases). CDR1 is MNHEY and CDR2 is SVGAGI in the germline V gene. V was pared by 5 bases and J by 10 bases, with 15 bases between. This CDR3 contains 13 residues. The CDR3 region is CASSHPQGREQFF. The CDR3 coding sequence is TGTGCCAGCAGTCACCCCCAGGGAAGAGAGCAGTTCTTC.

The rearrangement uses TRBV29-1 and TRBJ2-3, with 9 bases fitting TRBD1. Per the germline V gene, CDR1 is SQVTM and CDR2 is ANQGSEA. The V segment lost 6 bases and the J segment 5 bases; nucleotides outside the gene matches: 6. The CDR3 is made up of 13 amino acids. This chain's CDR3 is CSVVQGAEDTQYF. CDR3 sequence (DNA): TGCAGCGTCGTACAGGGGGCTGAAGATACGCAGTATTTT.

About this clonotype: Germline is not matched at one junction end, which may reflect a read error. This rearrangement joins TRBV4-3 to TRBJ2-3; D not resolved. Germline V gene lookup returns CDR1 LGHNA and CDR2 YSLEER. This CDR3 is 13 amino acids long. The chain's CDR3 is CASNQVRDDTQYF. The DNA for the CDR3 is TGCGCCAGCAACCAAGTACGTGACGATACGCAGTATTTT.

This clonotype has a handful of counts. The chain employs TRBV2 and TRBJ2-4; 12 bases match TRBD1. Unmatched junction bases numbered 7, after V lost 7 bases and J lost 0 bases. CDR3 length equals 17 residues. Germline V gene sequence: CDR1 SNHLY, CDR2 FYNNEI. The CDR3 spells CASTGTGGGGAKNIQYF. DNA of the CDR3: TGTGCCAGCACCGGGACAGGGGGCGGTGGAGCCAAAAACATTCAGTACTTC.

This clonotype was counted only a few times. The J gene is TRBJ2-5, the V gene TRBV24-1; 7 bases are a match to TRBD2. The CDR3 extends over 14 amino acids. Germline V lookup: CDR1 KGHDR, CDR2 SFDVKD. Germline trimming cut 2 bases from V and 5 bases from J; bases unmatched to any gene: 4. The CDR3 spells CATSDWDGRETQYF. CDR3 bases: TGTGCCACCAGTGATTGGGACGGGAGGGAGACCCAGTACTTC.

This clonotype occurred a few times. The chain recombines TRBV29-1 with TRBJ2-7, with D unresolved. V lost 3 bases to trimming and J lost 7 bases, with 10 bases between them. Germline CDR1 and CDR2: SQVTM and ANQGSEA. The CDR3 covers 11 residues. The CDR3 sequence: CSVEGFNEQYF. The DNA for the CDR3 is TGCAGCGTTGAGGGGTTCAATGAGCAGTACTTC.